The 12 T cell receptor beta chains reported below all come from one sample, sequenced in a study of OX40 agonist ivuxolimab in advanced cancers. The library was built by means of the immunoSEQ multiplex PCR assay. In TCRdb, the immuneACCESS table is reduced to in-frame sequences with V and J assigned. These tables do not hold every clone; where another copy was compared, an unresolved V gene accounts for under half, and the others remain unexplained. The sample table lists roughly 19,000 clones, 80% to 85% of them with a count of one. The ten largest clones represent 3% to 4.5% of the sample. The sequencing used CD4+ or CD8+ T cells sorted from blood, collected in a trial of the OX40 agonist ivuxolimab. These receptors originate from an adult with an advanced solid tumor such as melanoma, head and neck, liver or kidney cancer.

This clone was detected only once. This chain uses TRBV14 with TRBJ2-1; 14 nucleotides align to TRBD2. Unmatched junction bases numbered 4, after V lost 6 bases and J lost 9 bases. The length of the CDR3 is 14 residues. Germline V gives CDR1 SGHDN, CDR2 FVKESK. In nucleotides, the CDR3 is TGTGCCAGCAGGCGGACTAGCGGGAGGACTGAGCAGTTCTTC. Translation: CASRRTSGRTEQFF.

In this sample, this clone turned up once. J is TRBJ1-5 and V is TRBV19; D is undetermined. Germline-derived CDR1 and CDR2 are LNHDA and SQIVND (reference sequence). Trimming took 8 bases from V and 0 from J, leaving 8 bases between them. This CDR3 has 13 amino acids. The CDR3 loop reads CASLWGSNQPQHF. CDR3 in DNA: TGTGCCAGTCTCTGGGGTAGCAATCAGCCCCAGCATTTT.

This clone was seen a single time. This rearrangement joins TRBV29-1 to TRBJ2-3; perhaps D is TRBD1 or TRBD2 (5 bases each). Trimming stripped 6 bases from V and 0 bases from J, with 16 bases between. Germline CDR1 SQVTM, CDR2 ANQGSEA. This CDR3 contains 15 residues. The CDR3 bases are TGCAGCGTGACTGAGGGGAGTACCAGCACAGATACGCAGTATTTT. It is translated as CSVTEGSTSTDTQYF.

The V gene is TRBV27, the J gene TRBJ1-2; D remains unclear. V lost 5 bases and J 0 bases, leaving 7 bases between the germline ends. Germline values: CDR1 MNHEY, CDR2 SMNVEV (reference sequence). This CDR3 region has 13 residues. CDR3 sequence reads: CASSPDPNYGYTF. The CDR3 region has the DNA TGTGCCAGCAGTCCAGACCCTAACTATGGCTACACCTTC.

The V gene is TRBV6-1, the J gene TRBJ2-7; TRBD1 matches 8 bases. The CDR3 sequence is 14 residues long. Per the germline V gene, CDR1 is MNHNS and CDR2 is SASEGT. J gave up 13 bases and V 4 bases, and 15 bases lay outside the gene matches. The CDR3 DNA sequence: TGTGCCAGCAGTGGTTACGGGACAGGCTCAGAGGTCTACTTC. This translates into CASSGYGTGSEVYF.

The genes are TRBV28 and TRBJ2-3, with 7 bases that match TRBD1. The length of the CDR3 is 14 residues. After removal of 3 bases from V and 4 bases from J, the junction contained 4 bases not matched to a gene. The germline CDR1 and CDR2 sequences are MDHEN and SYDVKM. CDR3: CASSFSGTADTQYF. CDR3 nucleotide sequence: TGTGCCAGCAGTTTCTCCGGGACAGCAGATACGCAGTATTTT.

The chain carries TRBV10-3 and TRBJ2-2; 9 nucleotides agree with TRBD2. The ends lost 6 bases at V and 2 bases at J; junction bases unmatched: 10. Germline CDR1 ENHRY, CDR2 SYGVKD. The CDR3 has 17 amino acids. CDR3 sequence reads: CAIRGTTSGLNTGELFF. The CDR3 region has the DNA TGTGCCATCAGGGGAACCACTAGCGGGCTAAACACCGGGGAGCTGTTTTTT.

The sample holds one count of this clone. This chain uses TRBV5-8 with TRBJ2-3, with D maybe TRBD2 (6 bases). CDR1 and CDR2 (germline): SGHTS, YDEGEE. This CDR3 comprises 14 residues. V was shortened by 3 bases and J by 3 bases, with 11 bases between the two germline ends. CDR3: CASSSREMTDTQYF. CDR3 coding DNA: TGTGCCAGCAGCTCCCGGGAGATGACAGATACGCAGTATTTT.

The CDR3 loop is CASSGSGANVLTF. The CDR3 nucleotides are TGTGCCAGCAGCGGTTCAGGGGCCAACGTCCTGACTTTC. The chain uses TRBV7-9 and TRBJ2-6; D is undetermined. This CDR3 has 13 residues. The germline V gene has CDR1 SEHNR and CDR2 FQNEAQ (reference sequence). V shed 5 bases and J shed 4 bases, with 6 bases lying between them.

J is TRBJ2-7 and V is TRBV10-3, with 7 positions matching TRBD1. V dropped 4 bases and J dropped 1; count of bases not matched to a gene: 4. There are 14 residues in the CDR3. The germline CDR1 and CDR2 sequences are ENHRY and SYGVKD. CDR3: CAISGTGASYEQYF. DNA of the CDR3: TGTGCCATCAGTGGGACAGGCGCGTCCTACGAGCAGTACTTC.

A few counts support this clone. V gene TRBV7-9 combines with J gene TRBJ1-4; a weak D match, TRBD1 (6 bases). The CDR3 is made up of 12 amino acids. V shed 5 bases and J shed 6 bases, with 7 bases lying between them. Looked up from germline, CDR1 is SEHNR and CDR2 is FQNEAQ (reference sequence). This CDR3 reads CASSRQDEKLFF. The CDR3 DNA sequence: TGTGCCAGCAGCCGACAGGATGAAAAACTGTTTTTT.

This clone was found once. The chain recombines TRBV19 with TRBJ2-1; 9 bases line up with TRBD1. The CDR3 sequence is 15 residues long. Per the germline V gene, CDR1 is LNHDA and CDR2 is SQIVND (reference sequence). Germline trimming cut 4 bases from V and 13 bases from J; bases unmatched to any gene: 14. This CDR3 reads CASSTQKPPDRGQFF. CDR3 DNA sequence: TGTGCCAGTAGTACCCAAAAACCCCCGGACAGGGGACAGTTCTTC.